Sequencing of this T cell receptor (beta chain) was carried out in a study of blood T cell repertoires in COVID-19. Looking at the study overall: The analysed material was cDNA or gDNA that came from T cells, B-cell-depleted T cells, or PBMCs.

CDR3 length: 13 residues. Trimming cost V 6 bases and J 2 bases, with 10 bases left between them. Germline loops: CDR1 MNHEY, CDR2 SVGAGI. Original analysis: Researchers report that nucleated cell counts were estimated from reference gene primer amplification. TCRdb keeps only in-frame clones here, not all; method: immunoSEQ multiplex PCR. The DNA gave D and trimming, while V, J and clone size come from that table. The profile shows roughly 320,000 clones, approximately 84% of them singletons. The receptor was isolated from a man under 40 who had recovered from COVID-19. Sequences were obtained from PBMCs or T cells enriched from blood (not recorded which). The V call is TRBV6-5, the J call TRBJ1-1; D unclear. The CDR3: CASRNELNTEAFF. The CDR3 region has the DNA TGTGCCAGCAGAAATGAACTAAACACTGAAGCTTTCTTT.